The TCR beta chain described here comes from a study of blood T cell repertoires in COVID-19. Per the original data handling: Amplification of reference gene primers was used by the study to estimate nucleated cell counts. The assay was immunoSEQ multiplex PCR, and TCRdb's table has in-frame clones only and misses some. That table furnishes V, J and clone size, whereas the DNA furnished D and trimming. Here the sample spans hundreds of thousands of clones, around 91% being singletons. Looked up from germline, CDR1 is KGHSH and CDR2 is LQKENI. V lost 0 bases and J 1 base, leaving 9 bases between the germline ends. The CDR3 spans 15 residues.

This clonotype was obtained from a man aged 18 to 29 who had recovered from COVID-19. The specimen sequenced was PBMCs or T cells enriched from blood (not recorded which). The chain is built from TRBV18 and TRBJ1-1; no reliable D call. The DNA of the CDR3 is TGTGCCAGCTCACCACCGAGTTCAAGGAACACTGAAGCTTTCTTT. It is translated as CASSPPSSRNTEAFF. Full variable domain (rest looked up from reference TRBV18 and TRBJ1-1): NAGVMQNPRHLVRRRGQEARLRCSPMKGHSHVYWYRQLPEEGLKFMVYLQKENIIDESGMPKERFSAEFPKEGPSILRIQQVVRGDSAAYFCASSPPSSRNTEAFFGQGTRLTVV.